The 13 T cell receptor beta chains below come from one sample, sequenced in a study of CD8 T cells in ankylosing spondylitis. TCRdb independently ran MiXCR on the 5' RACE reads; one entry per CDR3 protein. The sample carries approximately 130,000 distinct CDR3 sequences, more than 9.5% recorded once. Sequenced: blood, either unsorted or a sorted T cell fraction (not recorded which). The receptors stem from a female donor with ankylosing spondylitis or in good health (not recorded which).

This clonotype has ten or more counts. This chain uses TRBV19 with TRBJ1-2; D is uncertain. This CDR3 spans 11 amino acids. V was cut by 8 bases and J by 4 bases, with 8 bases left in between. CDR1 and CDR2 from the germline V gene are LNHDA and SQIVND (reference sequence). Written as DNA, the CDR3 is TGTGCCAGTTTCGGGTTCTATGGCTACACCTTC. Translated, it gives CASFGFYGYTF.

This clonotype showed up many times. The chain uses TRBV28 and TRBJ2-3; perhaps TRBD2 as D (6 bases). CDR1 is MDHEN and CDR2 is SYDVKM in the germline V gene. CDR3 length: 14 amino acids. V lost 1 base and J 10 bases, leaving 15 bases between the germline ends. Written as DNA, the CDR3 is TGTGCCAGCAGTTTATTACTAGCACAGGCACCGCAGTATTTT. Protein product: CASSLLLAQAPQYF.

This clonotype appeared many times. The CDR3 spells CASSFEQGHGYTF. The CDR3 DNA reads TGTGCCAGCAGCTTTGAGCAGGGCCATGGCTACACCTTC. This chain connects TRBV7-9 to TRBJ1-2; maybe TRBD1 (5 bases). V shed 3 bases and J shed 6 bases, with 11 bases lying between them. CDR1 SEHNR and CDR2 FQNEAQ come from the germline V gene (reference sequence). CDR3 length: 13 residues.

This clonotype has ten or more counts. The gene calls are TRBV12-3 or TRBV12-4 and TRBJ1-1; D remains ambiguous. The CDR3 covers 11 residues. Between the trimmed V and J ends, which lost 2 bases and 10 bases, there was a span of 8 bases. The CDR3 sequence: CASSLLGRAFF. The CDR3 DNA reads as TGTGCCAGCAGTTTACTGGGCCGAGCTTTCTTT.

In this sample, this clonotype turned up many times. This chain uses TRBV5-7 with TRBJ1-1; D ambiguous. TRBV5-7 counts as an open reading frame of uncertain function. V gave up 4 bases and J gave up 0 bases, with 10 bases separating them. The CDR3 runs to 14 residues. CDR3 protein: CASSVGIMNTEAFF. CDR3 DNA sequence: TGTGCCAGCAGCGTAGGGATTATGAACACTGAAGCTTTCTTT.

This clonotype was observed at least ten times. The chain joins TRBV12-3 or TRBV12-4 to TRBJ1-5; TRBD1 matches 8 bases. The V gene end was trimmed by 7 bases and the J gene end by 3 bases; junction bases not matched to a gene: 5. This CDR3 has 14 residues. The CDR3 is CASTLGQDNQPQHF. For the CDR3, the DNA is TGTGCCAGCACCCTGGGACAGGACAATCAGCCCCAGCATTTT.

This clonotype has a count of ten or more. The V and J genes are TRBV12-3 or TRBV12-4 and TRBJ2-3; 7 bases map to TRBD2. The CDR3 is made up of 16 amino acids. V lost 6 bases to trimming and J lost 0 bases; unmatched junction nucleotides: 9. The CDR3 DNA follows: TGTGCCAGCAGCTCCGGAGGGACTATTAGCACAGATACGCAGTATTTT. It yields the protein CASSSGGTISTDTQYF.

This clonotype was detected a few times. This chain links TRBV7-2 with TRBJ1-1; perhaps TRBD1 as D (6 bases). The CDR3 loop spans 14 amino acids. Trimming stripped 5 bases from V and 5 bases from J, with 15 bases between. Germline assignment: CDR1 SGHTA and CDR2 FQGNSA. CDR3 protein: CASSPPQGWTEAFF. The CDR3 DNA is TGTGCCAGCAGCCCCCCACAGGGATGGACTGAAGCTTTCTTT.

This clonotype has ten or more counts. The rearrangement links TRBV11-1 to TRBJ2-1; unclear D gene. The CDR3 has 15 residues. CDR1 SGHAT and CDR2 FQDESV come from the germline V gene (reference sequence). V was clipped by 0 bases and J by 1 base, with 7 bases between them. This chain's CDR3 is CASSLADGSYNEQFF. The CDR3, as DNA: TGTGCCAGCAGCTTAGCGGATGGGTCCTACAATGAGCAGTTCTTC.

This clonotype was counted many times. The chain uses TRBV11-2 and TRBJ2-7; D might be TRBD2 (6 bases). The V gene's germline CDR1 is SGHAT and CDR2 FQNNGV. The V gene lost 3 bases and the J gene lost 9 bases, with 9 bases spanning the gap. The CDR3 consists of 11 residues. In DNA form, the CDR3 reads TGTGCCAGCAGCTTGATGGGGGGGCAGTACTTC. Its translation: CASSLMGGQYF.

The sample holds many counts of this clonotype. The CDR3 loop reads CASSQEPGLLSGNTIYF. DNA for the CDR3: TGTGCCAGCAGCCAAGAACCAGGCCTTCTCTCTGGAAACACCATATATTTT. This chain joins TRBV3-1 and TRBJ1-3; D gene uncertain. The CDR3 sequence is 17 residues long. V was pared by 0 bases and J by 0 bases, with 12 bases between. The germline CDR1 and CDR2 sequences are LGHDT and YNNKEL (reference sequence).

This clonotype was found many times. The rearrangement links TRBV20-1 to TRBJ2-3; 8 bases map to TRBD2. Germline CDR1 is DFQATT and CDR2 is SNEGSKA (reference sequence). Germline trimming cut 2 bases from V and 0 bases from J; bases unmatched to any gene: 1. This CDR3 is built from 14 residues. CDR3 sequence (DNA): TGCAGTGCTAGACGGGGGGGAAGCACAGATACGCAGTATTTT. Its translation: CSARRGGSTDTQYF.

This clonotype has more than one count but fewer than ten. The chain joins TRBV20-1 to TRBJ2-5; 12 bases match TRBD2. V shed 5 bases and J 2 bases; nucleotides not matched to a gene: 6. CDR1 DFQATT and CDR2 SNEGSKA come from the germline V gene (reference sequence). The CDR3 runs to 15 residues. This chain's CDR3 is CSAPSLAGGQETQYF. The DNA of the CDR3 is TGCAGTGCTCCCAGCCTAGCGGGAGGGCAAGAGACCCAGTACTTC.